Detailed here is one TCR beta chain. Its antigen is not known. This entry belongs to a study of T cells expressing NK-cell markers. Looking at the study overall: In sorted CD3+CD56+NKG2C+, CD3+CD56+NKG2C- and CD3+CD56-NKG2C+ T cells, TCR beta repertoires were obtained. With respect to HCMV, seven of the eight sequenced donors were seropositive, and one was seronegative.

5'RACE template switching built TCR beta cDNA with unique molecular identifiers. TCRdb re-called the 5' RACE reads and gives one entry per CDR3 protein, without DNA. The table gives 400,000 to 500,000 distinct CDR3 sequences; the top ten clones make up roughly 7.2% of it. Study-wide results and caveats: These clonotypes, the leaders elsewhere, also led the CD3+CD56-NKG2C+ fraction in a few donors.

The CDR3 loop spans 14 amino acids. Per the germline V gene, CDR1 is SEHNR and CDR2 is FQNEAQ (reference sequence). This receptor was obtained from a woman aged 18-69 years in good health. The sample was blood T cells: a sorted CD56 or NKG2C T cell subset, CD4+ or CD8+ T cells, or bulk PBMC T cells (not recorded which). This chain uses TRBV7-9 with TRBJ2-5; TCRdb's D call, TRBD2, is unchecked because there is no DNA. CDR3 loop: CASSPGVGRQTQYF.